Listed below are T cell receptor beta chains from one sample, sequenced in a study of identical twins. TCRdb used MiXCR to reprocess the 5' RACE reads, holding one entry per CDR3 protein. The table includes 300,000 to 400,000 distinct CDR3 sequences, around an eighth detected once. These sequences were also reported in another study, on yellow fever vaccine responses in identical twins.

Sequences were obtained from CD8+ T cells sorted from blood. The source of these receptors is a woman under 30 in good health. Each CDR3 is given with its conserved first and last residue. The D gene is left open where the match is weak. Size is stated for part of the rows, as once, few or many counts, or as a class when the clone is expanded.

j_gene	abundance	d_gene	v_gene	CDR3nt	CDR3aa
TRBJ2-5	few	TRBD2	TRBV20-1	TGCAGTGCTAGGACTCTAGCGGACCAAGAGACCCAGTACTTC	CSARTLADQETQYF
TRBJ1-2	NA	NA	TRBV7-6	TGTGCCAGCAGTTCCGACACTAGCTATGGCTACACCTTC	CASSSDTSYGYTF
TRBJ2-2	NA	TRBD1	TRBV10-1	TGCGCCAGCAGTATTCAGGGGGTCGGGGAGCTGTTTTTT	CASSIQGVGELFF
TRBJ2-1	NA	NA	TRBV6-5	TGTGCCAGCAGTTCGGCGTCTACCGCATTCAATGAGCAGTTCTTC	CASSSASTAFNEQFF
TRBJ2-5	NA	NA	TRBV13	TGTGCCAGCAGCTTAGGTTTCCAAGAGACCCAGTACTTC	CASSLGFQETQYF
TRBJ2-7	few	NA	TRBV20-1	TGCAGTGCTAGACCAACCGGGGACCACGAGCAGTACTTC	CSARPTGDHEQYF
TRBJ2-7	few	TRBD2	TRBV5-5	TGTGCCAGCAGCTTGTCTAGCGGGAGATGGGAGCAGTACTTC	CASSLSSGRWEQYF
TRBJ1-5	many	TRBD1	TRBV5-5	TGTGCCAGCAGCTTGGGGGACAGCGGACAGCCCCAGCATTTT	CASSLGDSGQPQHF
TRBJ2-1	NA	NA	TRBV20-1	TGCAGTGCTAGAGATCTGAGGGGGGCCTACAATGAGCAGTTCTTC	CSARDLRGAYNEQFF
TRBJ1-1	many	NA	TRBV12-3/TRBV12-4	TGTGCCAGCACGCGCCTAGGGGAGGGCCCTGAAGCTTTCTTT	CASTRLGEGPEAFF
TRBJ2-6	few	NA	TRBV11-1	TGTGCCAGCAGCTTAGGTTCGGGGGTCTCCCTTTCTGGGGCCAACGTCCTGACTTTC	CASSLGSGVSLSGANVLTF
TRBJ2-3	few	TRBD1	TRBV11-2	TGTGCCAGCAGCGATGAGACAGGGCCTACGCAGTATTTT	CASSDETGPTQYF
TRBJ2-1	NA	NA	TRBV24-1	TGTGCCACCAGTGATGATGCGTGGGAGCAGTTCTTC	CATSDDAWEQFF
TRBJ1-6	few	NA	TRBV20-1	TGCAGTGCGCAGGCAAAAAACTATAATTCACCCCTCCACTTT	CSAQAKNYNSPLHF
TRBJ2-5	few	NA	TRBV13	TGTGCCAGCAGCTTGGAGGGGGAGCGGCTAGAGACCCAGTACTTC	CASSLEGERLETQYF
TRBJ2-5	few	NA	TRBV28	TGTGCCAGCAGTCCTGAACAGAGTTGGGGACAAGAGACCCAGTACTTC	CASSPEQSWGQETQYF
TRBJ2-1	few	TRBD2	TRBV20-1	TGCAGTGCTAGAGTGGGACTAGCGGCCAATGAGCAGTTCTTC	CSARVGLAANEQFF
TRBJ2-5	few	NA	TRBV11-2	TGTGCCAGCAGCTTAGATTGGGCCTCGGGGGAGACCCAGTACTTC	CASSLDWASGETQYF
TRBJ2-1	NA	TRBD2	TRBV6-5	TGTGCCAGCAGTTACTTTCCCGGGACTAGCGGGGGGGGCAATGAGCAGTTCTTC	CASSYFPGTSGGGNEQFF
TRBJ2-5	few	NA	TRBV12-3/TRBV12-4	TGTGCCAGCACCTCGGGAGTTGGAGAGACCCAGTACTTC	CASTSGVGETQYF
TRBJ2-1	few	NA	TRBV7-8	TGTGCCAGCAGCCCACCGGGCCAAAAAAACAATGAGCAGTTCTTC	CASSPPGQKNNEQFF
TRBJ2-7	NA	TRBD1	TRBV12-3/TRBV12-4	TGTGCCAGCAGTTCGTCGACAGGGGGCGCATCCTACGAGCAGTACTTC	CASSSSTGGASYEQYF
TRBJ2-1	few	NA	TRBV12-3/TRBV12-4	TGTGCCAGCAGTTTAGAAGACGGCCTTCCTACCCCCTCCTACAATGAGCAGTTCTTC	CASSLEDGLPTPSYNEQFF
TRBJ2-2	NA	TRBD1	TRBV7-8	TGTGCCAGCAGGACCGGGACAGGGGAAATGGGCCCCGCGAACACCGGGGAGCTGTTTTTT	CASRTGTGEMGPANTGELFF
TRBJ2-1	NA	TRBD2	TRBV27	TGTGCCAGCTTTCCCTGGGGGAGCGGGGACTCCTACAATGAGCAGTTCTTC	CASFPWGSGDSYNEQFF
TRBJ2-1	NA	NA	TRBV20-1	TGCGCCTGTCGGGACTCGTACAATGAGCAGTTCTTC	CACRDSYNEQFF
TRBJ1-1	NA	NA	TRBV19	TGTGCCAGTGTGGAGGGTAGCGGAGCTTTCTTT	CASVEGSGAFF
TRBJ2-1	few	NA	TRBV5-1	TGCGCCAGCAGCCCTGAGGTGTGGGCCAATGAGCAGTTCTTC	CASSPEVWANEQFF
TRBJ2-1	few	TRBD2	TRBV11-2	TGTGCCAGCAGCTTAGAGTTTACGGCTAGCGGGAGGCCCAACAATGAGCAGTTCTTC	CASSLEFTASGRPNNEQFF
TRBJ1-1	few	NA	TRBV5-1	TGCGCCAGCAGCTACAGACAGGATCGACCGAACACTGAAGCTTTCTTT	CASSYRQDRPNTEAFF
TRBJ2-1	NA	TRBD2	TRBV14	TGTGCCAGCAGCCAGCAGGGACTAGCGAATGGCCGGGAGCAGTTCTTC	CASSQQGLANGREQFF
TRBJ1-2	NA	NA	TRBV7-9	TGTGCCAGCACGCCCGCGGCCCGCTATGGCTACACCTTC	CASTPAARYGYTF
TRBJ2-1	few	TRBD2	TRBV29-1	TGCAGCGGTTGGGGGGGGTACAATGAGCAGTTCTTC	CSGWGGYNEQFF
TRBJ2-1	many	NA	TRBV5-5	TGTGCCAGCAGACCCGACGGGGGCAACAATGAGCAGTTCTTC	CASRPDGGNNEQFF
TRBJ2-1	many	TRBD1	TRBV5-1	TGCGCCAGCAGCGCGACCGGGACAGGATTTAGCTCCTACAATGAGCAGTTCTTC	CASSATGTGFSSYNEQFF
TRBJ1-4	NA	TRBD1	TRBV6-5	TGTGCCAGCAGTAACCGGGACAGGGGTGAAAAACTGTTTTTT	CASSNRDRGEKLFF
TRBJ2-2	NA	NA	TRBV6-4	TGTGCCAGCAGTGACAAGGGCTACACCGGGGAGCTGTTTTTT	CASSDKGYTGELFF
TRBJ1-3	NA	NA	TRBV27	TGTGCCAGCAGTTTAGCCGGGCCTTCTGGAAACACCATATATTTT	CASSLAGPSGNTIYF
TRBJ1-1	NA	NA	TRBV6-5	TGTGCCAGCAGTTACTCGCGACAGCACCTGAACACTGAAGCTTTCTTT	CASSYSRQHLNTEAFF
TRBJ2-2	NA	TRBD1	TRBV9	TGTGCCAGCTCGTCCAGGGGGCCCACCGGGGAGCTGTTTTTT	CASSSRGPTGELFF
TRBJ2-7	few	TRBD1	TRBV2	TGTGCCAGCAGTCCGAGACAGGGGGCATCCTACGAGCAGTACTTC	CASSPRQGASYEQYF
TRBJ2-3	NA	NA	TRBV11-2	TGTGCCAGCAGCCCGGGGGCTAGCGCCACAGATACGCAGTATTTT	CASSPGASATDTQYF
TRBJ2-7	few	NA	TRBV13	TGTGCCAGCAGCTTATATTTAAGGACCTACGAGCAGTACTTC	CASSLYLRTYEQYF
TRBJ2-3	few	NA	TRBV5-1	TGCGCCAGCAGCTTGAAGCCCTTGGCCACAGATACGCAGTATTTT	CASSLKPLATDTQYF
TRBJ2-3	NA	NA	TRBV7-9	TGTGCCAGCAGCCCCCCCGAAGTTAGGACAGATACGCAGTATTTT	CASSPPEVRTDTQYF
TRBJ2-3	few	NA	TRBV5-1	TGCGCCAGCAGCTTACGTTTCGGGCGGGATAAGGGGGATACGCAGTATTTT	CASSLRFGRDKGDTQYF
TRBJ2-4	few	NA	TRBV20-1	TGCAGTGCCGGTGGGGGATTGAACATTCAGTACTTC	CSAGGGLNIQYF
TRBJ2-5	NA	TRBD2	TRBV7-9	TGTGCCAGCAGCGACGGACTAGCCCAAGAGACCCAGTACTTC	CASSDGLAQETQYF
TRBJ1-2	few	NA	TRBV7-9	TGTGCCAGCAGCTTAGTTTCAGGTGTCGACTATGGCTACACCTTC	CASSLVSGVDYGYTF
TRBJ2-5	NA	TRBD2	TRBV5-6	TGTGCCAGCAGCTTGGAGGGGACCCTAACTAGCGGGAACCCAAGAGGGGAGACCCAGTACTTC	CASSLEGTLTSGNPRGETQYF
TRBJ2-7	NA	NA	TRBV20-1	TGCAGTGCTAGACCTATTGAAGGGTCCTACGAGCAGTACTTC	CSARPIEGSYEQYF
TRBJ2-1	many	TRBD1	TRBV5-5	TGTGCCAGCAGCTTGACAGGGGAATGGCAGTTCTTC	CASSLTGEWQFF
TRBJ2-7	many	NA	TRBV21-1	TGTGCCAGCAGCAAAGGTGGGGACCTGGTGAGCTCCTACGAGCAGTACTTC	CASSKGGDLVSSYEQYF
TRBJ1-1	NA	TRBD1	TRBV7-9	TGTGCCAGCAGCCCGGGACAGGGACCGAACACTGAAGCTTTCTTT	CASSPGQGPNTEAFF
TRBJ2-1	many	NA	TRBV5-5	TGTGCCAGCAGCTGGGACTCAGGCATGGATGAGCAGTTCTTC	CASSWDSGMDEQFF
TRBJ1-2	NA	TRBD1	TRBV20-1	TGCAGTGCCCCCGGGACAGGGCCCCTAAACTATGGCTACACCTTC	CSAPGTGPLNYGYTF
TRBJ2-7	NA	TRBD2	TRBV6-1	TGTGCCACCAAAGCGGGAGGGCTCGGGGAGCAGTACTTC	CATKAGGLGEQYF
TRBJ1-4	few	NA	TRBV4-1	TGCGCCAGCAGCCAAGTCCGAGGGGAAAAACTGTTTTTT	CASSQVRGEKLFF
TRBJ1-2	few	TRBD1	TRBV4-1	TGCGCCAGCAGCCTCCGAACGCGACTTACAGGGGGTAATAACTATGGCTACACCTTC	CASSLRTRLTGGNNYGYTF
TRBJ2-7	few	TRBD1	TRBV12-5	TGTGCTAGTGGTTTAATCGGGACAGGATCCTACGAGCAGTACTTC	CASGLIGTGSYEQYF